These 19 T cell receptor beta chains share one sample of origin, sequenced in a study of resident and recirculating memory T cells in vitiligo. The protocol was immunoSEQ multiplex PCR, while the TCRdb copy is restricted to in-frame clones and leaves out a portion. The sample includes roughly 40,000 clones, about nine tenths seen only once; the top ten take more than 3.5%. The sequenced sample consisted of blood. All receptors derive from a male donor with vitiligo.

V usage is TRBV18 and J usage is TRBJ2-1, with 11 nucleotides matching TRBD2. This CDR3 has 17 residues. V dropped 0 bases and J dropped 5; count of bases not matched to a gene: 6. Germline loops: CDR1 KGHSH, CDR2 LQKENI. The CDR3 region is CASSPPRTSGLNNEQFF. The CDR3 DNA is TGTGCCAGCTCACCACCCAGGACTAGCGGGTTGAACAATGAGCAGTTCTTC.

To note about this clone: The limits of the CDR3 on the DNA are not certain, so only TCRdb's listed CDR3 is given. This chain joins TRBV15 and TRBJ2-3; TRBD2, the table's D call, was not compared with the DNA. The germline CDR1 and CDR2 sequences are LNHNV and YYDKDF (reference sequence). The CDR3 contains 15 residues when both ends are counted. This CDR3 reads CATSVPLAGTDTQYF.

V gene TRBV7-3 combines with J gene TRBJ2-3; D is uncertain. Trimming shortened V by 5 bases and J by 2 bases, and 8 bases separated the two germline ends. CDR3 length equals 13 residues. CDR1 and CDR2 from the germline V gene are SGHTA and FQGTGA. The CDR3 nucleotides read TGTGCCAGCAGCGTTCAGGCCACAGATACGCAGTATTTT. This codes for CASSVQATDTQYF.

The V gene is TRBV9, the J gene TRBJ2-7, with 7 positions matching TRBD2. Losses at the gene ends were 2 bases for V and 0 bases for J; bases not matched to a gene: 2. Germline CDR1 and CDR2: SGDLS and YYNGEE. The CDR3 has 14 residues. CDR3 residues: CASSVGGDSYEQYF. CDR3 nucleotides: TGTGCCAGCAGCGTGGGGGGGGACTCCTACGAGCAGTACTTC. Full variable domain (outside the CDR3, taken from reference TRBV9 and TRBJ2-7): DSGVTQTPKHLITATGQRVTLRCSPRSGDLSVYWYQQSLDQGLQFLIQYYNGEERAKGNILERFSAQQFPDLHSELNLSSLELGDSALYFCASSVGGDSYEQYFGPGTRLTVT.

The genes are TRBV7-8 and TRBJ1-6; TRBD1 matches 7 bases. Germline V gene data show CDR1 as SGHVS and CDR2 as FQNEAQ. The trim removed 5 bases at V and 6 bases at J, leaving 10 bases unmatched. This CDR3 region has 16 residues. The CDR3: CASSVETGLGNSPLHF. CDR3 coding DNA: TGTGCCAGCAGCGTAGAGACAGGGTTGGGTAATTCACCCCTCCACTTT.

This chain uses TRBV7-2 with TRBJ1-3; the match to TRBD1 covers 7 bases. Germline-derived CDR1 and CDR2 are SGHTA and FQGNSA. The CDR3 consists of 17 residues. The trim removed 5 bases at V and 4 bases at J, leaving 14 bases unmatched. The DNA for the CDR3 is TGTGCCAGCAGCGTGACAGGGCGGCAGTTGGTCGGAAACACCATATATTTT. Translated, it gives CASSVTGRQLVGNTIYF.

The chain recombines TRBV7-9 with TRBJ2-6; a weak D match, TRBD1 (6 bases). The V and J ends lost 10 bases and 2 bases respectively, with 12 bases between them. This CDR3 region has 14 residues. CDR1 is SEHNR, CDR2 FQNEAQ, per germline (reference sequence). The CDR3, as DNA: TGTGCCACCGGCGAGGGGGCTGGGGCCAACGTCCTGACTTTC. This codes for CATGEGAGANVLTF.

This clone was detected only a few times. CDR3 in amino acids: CASSERGGTDTQYF. The CDR3 DNA reads TGTGCCAGCAGTGAGCGGGGGGGCACAGATACGCAGTATTTT. The genes are TRBV6-4 and TRBJ2-3; TRBD2 agrees at 8 bases. Germline V lookup: CDR1 MRHNA, CDR2 SNTAGT. The trim removed 3 bases at V and 1 base at J, leaving 0 bases unmatched. This CDR3 region has 14 residues.

This rearrangement joins TRBV27 to TRBJ2-5, with 9 nucleotides matching TRBD1. The J call may be wrong; the DNA end is better matched by TRBJ2-7. The CDR3 extends over 16 amino acids. The germline CDR1 and CDR2 sequences are MNHEY and SMNVEV (reference sequence). CDR3 coding DNA: TGTGCCAGCAGTTTCCCGGACAGGGGAGCGACCTACGAGCAGTACTTC. Protein product: CASSFPDRGATYEQYF.

The chain is built from TRBV6-5 and TRBJ1-2, with TRBD1 identical over 8 bases. From germline, CDR1 is MNHEY and CDR2 SVGAGI. The V and J ends lost 4 bases and 3 bases, in that order; junction bases with no gene match: 7. The CDR3 is made up of 15 amino acids. The CDR3 is CASSSSGQAYYGYTF. The CDR3 DNA sequence: TGTGCCAGCAGTTCGTCGGGACAGGCCTACTATGGCTACACCTTC.

As for this clone: A clone one base away is much larger, so this may be a read error. This chain uses TRBV7-2 with TRBJ1-2, with 10 positions matching TRBD1. The CDR3 consists of 15 residues. V gave up 5 bases and J gave up 1 base; unmatched junction bases: 4. Germline lookup yields CDR1 SGHTA and CDR2 FQGNSA. The CDR3 reads CASSTGTGDNYGYTF. The CDR3 DNA reads TGTGCCAGCAGCACCGGGACAGGGGATAACTATGGCTACACCTTC.

V usage is TRBV9 and J usage is TRBJ2-6, with D possibly TRBD2 on 5 matching bases. Germline loops: CDR1 SGDLS, CDR2 YYNGEE. This CDR3 spans 15 amino acids. The V and J ends lost 3 bases and 3 bases respectively, with 10 bases between them. The CDR3 region is CASSGPRDGANVLTF. In nucleotides, the CDR3 is TGTGCCAGCAGCGGCCCCCGGGATGGGGCCAACGTCCTGACTTTC.

The J gene is TRBJ2-2, the V gene TRBV19; 8 nucleotides agree with TRBD1. CDR1 and CDR2 (germline): LNHDA, SQIVND (reference sequence). V was pared by 5 bases and J by 6 bases, with 26 bases of the junction left unmatched. This CDR3 has 21 residues. The CDR3 loop reads CASSSHPTTPEYRTGSGELFF. The CDR3 coding sequence is TGTGCCAGTAGTTCCCACCCGACAACCCCGGAGTATAGGACAGGGTCCGGGGAGCTGTTTTTT.

CDR3 sequence reads: CAITGTSGGNEQFF. The CDR3 region has the DNA TGTGCCATCACTGGGACTAGCGGGGGAAATGAGCAGTTCTTC. V and J are TRBV10-3 and TRBJ2-1; 14 nucleotides line up with TRBD2. Germline V gene sequence: CDR1 ENHRY, CDR2 SYGVKD. With 7 bases clipped from V and 7 bases from J, the junction kept 3 bases outside the gene matches. This CDR3 is built from 14 residues.

The genes are TRBV18 and TRBJ2-1, with 9 bases identical to TRBD2. Germline V gene sequence: CDR1 KGHSH, CDR2 LQKENI. V gave up 3 bases and J gave up 5 bases; unmatched junction bases: 5. The length of the CDR3 is 15 residues. CDR3 residues: CASSPSGLANNEQFF. The CDR3 DNA reads as TGTGCCAGCTCACCCTCTGGACTAGCGAACAATGAGCAGTTCTTC. Filled out from reference TRBV18 and TRBJ2-1, the complete variable domain reads NAGVMQNPRHLVRRRGQEARLRCSPMKGHSHVYWYRQLPEEGLKFMVYLQKENIIDESGMPKERFSAEFPKEGPSILRIQQVVRGDSAAYFCASSPSGLANNEQFFGPGTRLTVL.

This clone came up once. This chain connects TRBV10-3 to TRBJ1-2; D is unclear. Trimming removed 4 bases from V and 4 bases from J, with 10 bases in between. The CDR3 contains 13 residues. CDR1 is ENHRY, CDR2 SYGVKD, per germline. The CDR3 DNA is TGTGCCATCAGTGGGGAGGACTTCTATGGCTACACCTTC. It yields the protein CAISGEDFYGYTF.

The chain links TRBV5-1 to TRBJ2-3; D call uncertain. CDR3 length equals 13 residues. V dropped 4 bases and J dropped 2 bases, with 8 bases sitting between them. The germline V gene has CDR1 SGHRS and CDR2 YFSETQ. CDR3 sequence (DNA): TGCGCCAGCAGCCCCGAACTCACAGATACGCAGTATTTT. The encoded protein is CASSPELTDTQYF.

J is TRBJ2-1 and V is TRBV10-1; TRBD2 matches at 11 bases. V lost 5 bases and J lost 13; bases outside the gene matches: 13. The CDR3 contains 15 residues. Germline V CDR1 and CDR2: WNHNN, SYGVQD (reference sequence). The CDR3 DNA reads TGCGCCAGCAGTCTGACTAGCGGGGTTCCCTATAAACAGTTCTTC. This encodes CASSLTSGVPYKQFF.

CDR3 sequence: CASRFSGAGTEAFF. CDR3 DNA: TGTGCCAGCAGGTTTTCAGGGGCTGGGACTGAAGCTTTCTTT. The gene calls are TRBV27 and TRBJ1-1; possibly TRBD1 for D (6 bases). The V end was cut by 6 bases, the J end by 5 bases, with 16 bases between. From germline, CDR1 is MNHEY and CDR2 SMNVEV (reference sequence). The CDR3 loop spans 14 amino acids.